The T cell receptor beta chain described here comes from a study of blood T cell repertoires in COVID-19. In the study's own analysis: Cell counts per sample came from amplifying reference gene primers. This table comes from immunoSEQ multiplex PCR, and its TCRdb copy is limited to in-frame clones, with some not included. The DNA gave D and trimming, while V, J and clone size come from that table. The sample includes about 200,000 clones, about 95% of them seen just once. This clone was picked up one time. V lost 0 bases and J 1 base, leaving 15 bases between the germline ends. CDR1 and CDR2 from the germline V gene are MGHRA and YSYEKL. The CDR3 has 17 amino acids.

This clonotype originated in a man aged 25 to 40 with COVID-19, enrolled during active disease. Source material: peripheral blood. The chain employs TRBV4-1 and TRBJ1-2, with D perhaps matching TRBD1 (6 bases). CDR3 nucleotides: TGCGCCAGCAGCCAAGATGAGGGGCAGGGGCGTAACTATGGCTACACCTTC. This codes for CASSQDEGQGRNYGYTF.